Sequencing of this T cell receptor beta chain was carried out in a study of shared clonotypes between healthy human individuals. Study-level information: Three plates were used per donor for CD4 naive, three for CD4 memory, two for CD8 naive and one for CD8 memory. Study observations and caveats: Several donors showed sharing of approximately 5% of naive CD4 clonotypes.

Produced via immunoSEQ multiplex PCR; TCRdb's table is partial and in-frame only. The sample shows about 590,000 clones, nearly 97% of them seen only once. The germline V and J ends were trimmed by 6 bases and 12 bases, with 23 bases remaining between them. Germline V gene sequence: CDR1 MNHEY, CDR2 SMNVEV (reference sequence). The CDR3 extends over 15 amino acids. Terminally differentiated effector memory CD45RA+ cells were left out of the naive CD8 fraction, which was CD45RO-negative and positively selected for CCR7. This clone was recorded a few times. Antigen unknown. This clonotype was obtained from a woman aged 25 to 45 in good health. The chain uses TRBV27 and TRBJ1-4; possibly TRBD1 for D (5 bases). The sequenced sample was naive CD8+ T cells sorted from blood. CDR3 loop: CASRTASDSGFQLFF. CDR3 bases: TGTGCCAGCAGAACCGCTTCTGACAGCGGGTTCCAACTGTTTTTT.